This T cell receptor (beta chain) derives from a study of blood T cells in healthy people across ages. Alongside a J-beta primer mix, a sample-barcoded 5' primer served in a second PCR lasting about 7 to 11 cycles. Using its own MiXCR run on the 5' RACE reads, TCRdb lists one record per CDR3 protein. This table has about 1.7 million distinct CDR3 sequences, about 28% appearing once. The CDR3 has 14 amino acids. At least 6 million PBMCs were isolated per sample. Sequencing was done on a sample of blood. The clonotype originates from a woman younger than 45 in good health. The chain couples TRBV21-1 to TRBJ2-5; TRBD1 is taken as the D call from the table, unchecked against the DNA. TRBV21-1 is an annotated pseudogene. CDR3 loop: CASRETPAAETQYF. In nucleotides, the CDR3 is TGTGCCAGCAGAGAGACCCCGGCGGCGGAGACCCAGTACTTC.